This T cell receptor (beta chain) was sequenced for a study of T-cell memory formation after mild COVID-19. V trimming: 6 bases; J trimming: 3 bases; junction bases outside the gene matches: 7. The CDR3 loop spans 16 amino acids. Germline V gene sequence: CDR1 SGHTA, CDR2 FQGNSA. TCRdb re-called the 5' RACE reads through MiXCR, storing one row per CDR3 protein. The table records about 410,000 distinct CDR3 sequences, approximately 18% of them present only once. This clonotype was recorded a few times. The sequence derives from a man aged 18 to 29 who had mild COVID-19 (a few samples of this study predate the infection). Cell type and time point are not known. The sequencing sample was made of PBMCs or a T cell subset sorted from them (not recorded which). This chain links TRBV7-2 with TRBJ1-5; 11 bases match TRBD1. CDR3 DNA sequence: TGTGCCAGCAGACGGGACAGGGGGGGTTTCAATCAGCCCCAGCATTTT. Protein product: CASRRDRGGFNQPQHF.